A single sample is the source of the 17 T cell receptor beta chains below, sequenced in a study of radiotherapy plus CTLA-4 blockade in lung cancer. Using immunoSEQ multiplex PCR, the repertoire was profiled, and TCRdb retains in-frame clones only, with some absent. The repertoire consists of tens of thousands of clones, with under 80% occurring once and the leading ten covering 4%. The starting material was peripheral blood, obtained from a patient treated with radiotherapy plus ipilimumab. These receptor sequences come from a human donor with non-small cell lung cancer who had a partial response to radiotherapy plus ipilimumab. Some clones in this sample may be carry-over from other donors' samples.

The rearrangement joins TRBV7-2 to TRBJ2-1; 11 bases line up with TRBD2. This CDR3 contains 17 residues. Looked up from germline, CDR1 is SGHTA and CDR2 is FQGNSA. The ends lost 1 base at V and 10 bases at J; junction bases unmatched: 12. CDR3 region: CASSLVPGLAGGWEQFF. The CDR3 DNA follows: TGTGCCAGCAGCTTAGTTCCAGGCCTAGCGGGAGGATGGGAGCAGTTCTTC.

The V gene is TRBV5-1, the J gene TRBJ2-1, with D perhaps matching TRBD1 (6 bases). CDR3 length: 15 residues. The germline CDR1 and CDR2 sequences are SGHRS and YFSETQ. The germline V and J ends were trimmed by 4 bases and 1 base, with 12 bases remaining between them. For the CDR3, the DNA is TGCGCCAGCAGCCACGGACAGACGTCCTACAATGAGCAGTTCTTC. Encoded protein: CASSHGQTSYNEQFF.

The chain couples TRBV7-7 to TRBJ2-7; 8 bases match TRBD1. With V trimmed by 5 bases and J by 2 bases, 5 bases remained unmatched. This CDR3 has 14 residues. Germline CDR1 SSHAT, CDR2 FNYEAQ (reference sequence). CDR3 nucleotide sequence: TGTGCCAGCAGCCGACTGACAGGGGCCTACGAGCAGTACTTC. Translating gives CASSRLTGAYEQYF.

This chain uses TRBV6-1 with TRBJ2-5; TRBD1 matches 9 bases. CDR1 and CDR2 (germline): MNHNS, SASEGT. The junction had 9 bases not matched to a gene; V was cut back by 2 bases and J by 5 bases. This CDR3 has 16 residues. CDR3 in amino acids: CASSELIGQGKETQYF. The DNA of the CDR3 is TGTGCCAGCAGTGAACTCATAGGACAGGGGAAGGAGACCCAGTACTTC.

V and J are TRBV6-6 and TRBJ2-7; 9 bases match TRBD2. After removal of 2 bases from V and 9 bases from J, the junction contained 11 bases not matched to a gene. CDR3 length: 15 residues. Germline V gene data show CDR1 as MNHNY and CDR2 as SVGAGI (reference sequence). CDR3 sequence (DNA): TGTGCCAGCAGTTACGGACCTAGCGGGGAAGGAGGGCAGTACTTC. It codes for CASSYGPSGEGGQYF.

This rearrangement joins TRBV12-2 to TRBJ2-5; the DNA was not compared with TRBD2, the D call given in the table. TRBV12-2 is reported as a pseudogene. This CDR3 spans 15 amino acids. In DNA, the CDR3 is TGTGCAAGTCGCTTAGGTCCTACCGGCCAAGAGACCCAGTACTTC. Translating it yields CASRLGPTGQETQYF.

This clone was recorded once. The chain uses TRBV7-6 and TRBJ2-3; 7 nucleotides line up with TRBD1. The germline V gene encodes CDR1 SGHVS and CDR2 FNYEAQ. The ends lost 7 bases at V and 2 bases at J; junction bases unmatched: 3. The CDR3 has 13 amino acids. The CDR3 loop is CASTTGATDTQYF. For the CDR3, the DNA is TGTGCCAGCACCACAGGGGCCACAGATACGCAGTATTTT. Full variable domain (rest looked up from reference TRBV7-6 and TRBJ2-3): GAGVSQSPRYKVTKRGQDVALRCDPISGHVSLYWYRQALGQGPEFLTYFNYEAQQDKSGLPNDRFSAERPEGSISTLTIQRTEQRDSAMYRCASTTGATDTQYFGPGTRLTVL.

The chain recombines TRBV7-9 with TRBJ2-3; D might be TRBD2 (5 bases). CDR1 is SEHNR, CDR2 FQNEAQ, per germline (reference sequence). The CDR3 is 15 residues long. V lost 4 bases and J lost 2, with 13 bases in between. CDR3 sequence: CASSSRWENTDTQYF. The CDR3 DNA is TGTGCCAGCAGCTCCCGTTGGGAGAACACAGATACGCAGTATTTT.

The chain recombines TRBV2 with TRBJ2-3; weak D call: TRBD2 (5 bases). The CDR3 length is 12 residues. CDR1 SNHLY and CDR2 FYNNEI come from the germline V gene. Deletions cut 6 bases from V and 6 bases from J, with 10 bases between. The CDR3 here is CASSVTRDTQYF. For the CDR3, the DNA is TGTGCCAGCAGCGTAACTAGGGATACGCAGTATTTT.

V is TRBV9 and J is TRBJ2-7; TRBD2 matches 8 bases. J lost 2 bases, V lost 0 bases, and 7 bases had no gene match. This CDR3 has 16 amino acids. Germline CDR1 reads SGDLS; CDR2 reads YYNGEE. The CDR3 here is CASSVDGGGRPYEQYF. Here the CDR3 DNA reads TGTGCCAGCAGCGTAGACGGGGGGGGGAGGCCCTACGAGCAGTACTTC.

J is TRBJ2-7 and V is TRBV6-5, with 7 bases that match TRBD2. Germline V gene data show CDR1 as MNHEY and CDR2 as SVGAGI. The CDR3 totals 15 residues. V was clipped by 2 bases and J by 7 bases; unmatched bases: 11. CDR3 in DNA: TGTGCCAGCAGTTACGAAGCGGGATCAGCGGTAGAGCAGTACTTC. Protein sequence: CASSYEAGSAVEQYF.

V usage is TRBV19 and J usage is TRBJ1-1; TRBD1 matches at 8 bases. The V gene's germline CDR1 is LNHDA and CDR2 SQIVND (reference sequence). With 2 bases clipped from V and 0 bases from J, the junction kept 2 bases outside the gene matches. This CDR3 contains 15 residues. The CDR3 DNA is TGTGCCAGTAGTATACCAGGGGGCGTGAACACTGAAGCTTTCTTT. It encodes CASSIPGGVNTEAFF.

This clone has only a few counts. V and J are TRBV27 and TRBJ1-1; perhaps TRBD1 as D (6 bases). The CDR3 is made up of 15 amino acids. Germline loops: CDR1 MNHEY, CDR2 SMNVEV (reference sequence). V was trimmed by 9 bases and J by 0 bases, leaving 17 bases between them. The CDR3 nucleotides read TGTGCCAGTAAGCAACAGGGTTGGCTGAACACTGAAGCTTTCTTT. Its protein is CASKQQGWLNTEAFF.

This chain uses TRBV15 with TRBJ2-7; D possibly corresponds to TRBD1 (6 bases). Germline CDR1 and CDR2: LNHNV and YYDKDF (reference sequence). The CDR3 contains 15 residues. Between the trimmed V and J ends, which lost 0 bases and 5 bases, there was a span of 14 bases. Here the CDR3 reads CATSRDRQGLHEQYF. The CDR3 nucleotides read TGTGCCACCAGCAGAGATCGCCAGGGGTTGCACGAGCAGTACTTC. The full variable domain, completed using reference TRBV15 and TRBJ2-7, is DAMVIQNPRYQVTQFGKPVTLSCSQTLNHNVMYWYQQKSSQAPKLLFHYYDKDFNNEADTPDNFQSRRPNTSFCFLDIRSPGLGDTAMYLCATSRDRQGLHEQYFGPGTRLTVT.

This clone appeared a few times. The chain has TRBV19 and TRBJ1-5; D might be TRBD1 (5 bases). Germline V gene sequence: CDR1 LNHDA, CDR2 SQIVND (reference sequence). V lost 11 bases, J lost 3 bases, and 11 bases lay in between. The CDR3 is made up of 12 amino acids. CDR3 in DNA: TGTGCCTCCGGGGACTTCAATCAGCCCCAGCATTTT. Its translation is CASGDFNQPQHF.

The chain is built from TRBV6-5 and TRBJ2-3, with TRBD1 as a possible D gene (6 bases). The CDR3 length is 14 residues. Trimming removed 7 bases from V and 5 bases from J, with 16 bases in between. Germline V gives CDR1 MNHEY, CDR2 SVGAGI. For the CDR3, the DNA is TGTGCCAGCAATCAGGACAGTATTCTAGATACGCAGTATTTT. This codes for CASNQDSILDTQYF.

This clone came up many times. J is TRBJ2-7 and V is TRBV28; D possibly corresponds to TRBD2 (6 bases). The CDR3 length is 14 residues. V lost 2 bases and J 5 bases, leaving 13 bases between the germline ends. The germline gives CDR1 MDHEN, CDR2 SYDVKM. The CDR3 is CASSLGGSMDEQYF. The CDR3 coding sequence is TGTGCCAGCAGTTTAGGGGGGAGTATGGACGAGCAGTACTTC.